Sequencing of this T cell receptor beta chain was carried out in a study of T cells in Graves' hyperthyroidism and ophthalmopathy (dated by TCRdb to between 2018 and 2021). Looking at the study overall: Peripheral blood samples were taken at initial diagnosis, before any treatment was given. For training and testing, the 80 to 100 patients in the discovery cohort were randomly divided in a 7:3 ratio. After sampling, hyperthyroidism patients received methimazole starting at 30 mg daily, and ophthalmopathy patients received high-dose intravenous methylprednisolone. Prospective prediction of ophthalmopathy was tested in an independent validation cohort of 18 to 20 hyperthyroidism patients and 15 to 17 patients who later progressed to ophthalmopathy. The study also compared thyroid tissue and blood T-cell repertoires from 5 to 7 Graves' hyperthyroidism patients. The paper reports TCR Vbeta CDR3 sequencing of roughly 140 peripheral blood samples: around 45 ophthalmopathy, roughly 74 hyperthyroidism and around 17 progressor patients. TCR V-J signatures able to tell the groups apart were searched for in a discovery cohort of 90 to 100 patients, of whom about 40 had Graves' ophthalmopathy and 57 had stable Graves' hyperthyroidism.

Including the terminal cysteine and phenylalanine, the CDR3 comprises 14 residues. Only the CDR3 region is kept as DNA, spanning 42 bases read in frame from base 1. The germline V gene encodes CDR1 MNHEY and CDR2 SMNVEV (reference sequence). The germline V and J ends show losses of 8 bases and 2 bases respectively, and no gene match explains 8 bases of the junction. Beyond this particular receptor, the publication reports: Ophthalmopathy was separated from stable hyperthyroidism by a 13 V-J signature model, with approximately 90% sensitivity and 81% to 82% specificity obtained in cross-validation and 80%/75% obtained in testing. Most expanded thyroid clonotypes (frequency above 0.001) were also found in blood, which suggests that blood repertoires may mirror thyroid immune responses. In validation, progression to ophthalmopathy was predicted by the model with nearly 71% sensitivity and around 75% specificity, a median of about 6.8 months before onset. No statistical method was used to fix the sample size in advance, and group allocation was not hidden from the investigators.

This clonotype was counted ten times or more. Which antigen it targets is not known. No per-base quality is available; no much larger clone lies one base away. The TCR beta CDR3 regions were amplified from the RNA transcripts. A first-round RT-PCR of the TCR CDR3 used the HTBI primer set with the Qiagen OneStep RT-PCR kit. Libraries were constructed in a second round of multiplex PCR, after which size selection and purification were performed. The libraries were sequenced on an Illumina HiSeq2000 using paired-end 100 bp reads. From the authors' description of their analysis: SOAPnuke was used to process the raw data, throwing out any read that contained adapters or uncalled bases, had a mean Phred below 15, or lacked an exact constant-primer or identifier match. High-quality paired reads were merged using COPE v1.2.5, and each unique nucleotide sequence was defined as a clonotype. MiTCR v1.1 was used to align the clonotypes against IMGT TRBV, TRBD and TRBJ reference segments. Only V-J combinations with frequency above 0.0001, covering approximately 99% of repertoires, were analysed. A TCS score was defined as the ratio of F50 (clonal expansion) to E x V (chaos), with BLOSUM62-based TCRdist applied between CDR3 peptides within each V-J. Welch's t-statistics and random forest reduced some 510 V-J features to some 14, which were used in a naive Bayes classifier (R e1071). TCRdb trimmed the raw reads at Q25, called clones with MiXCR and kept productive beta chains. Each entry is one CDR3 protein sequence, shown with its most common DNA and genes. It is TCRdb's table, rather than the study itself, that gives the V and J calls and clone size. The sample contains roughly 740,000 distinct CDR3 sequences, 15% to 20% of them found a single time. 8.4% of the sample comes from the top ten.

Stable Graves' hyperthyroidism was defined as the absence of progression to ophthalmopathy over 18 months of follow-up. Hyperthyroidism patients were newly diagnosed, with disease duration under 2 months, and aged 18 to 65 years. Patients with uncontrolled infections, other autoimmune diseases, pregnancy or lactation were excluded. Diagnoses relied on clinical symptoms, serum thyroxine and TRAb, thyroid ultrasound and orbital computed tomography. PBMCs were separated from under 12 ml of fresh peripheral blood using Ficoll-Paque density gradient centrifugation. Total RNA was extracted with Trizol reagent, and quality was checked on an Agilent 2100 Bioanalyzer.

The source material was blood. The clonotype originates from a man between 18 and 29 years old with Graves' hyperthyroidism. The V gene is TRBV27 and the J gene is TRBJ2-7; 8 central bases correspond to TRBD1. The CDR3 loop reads CASAIDRGPYEQYF. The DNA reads TGTGCCAGCGCAATAGACAGGGGACCCTACGAGCAGTACTTC.